This record looks at one T cell receptor beta chain sequence and its context. No cognate antigen has been identified for it. The record has no base qualities; no much larger clone is one base away. After removal of 1 base from V and 2 bases from J, the junction retains 11 bases not matched to a gene. The germline V gene (reference sequence) sets CDR1 to DFQATT and CDR2 to SNEGSKA. There are 17 amino acids in the CDR3, from cysteine to phenylalanine inclusive. This entry keeps only the CDR3 DNA: 51 bases, framed from base 1. These data are taken from a study (dated by TCRdb to 2016 to 2017). Libraries were prepared through RT-PCR. The instrument was an Illumina MiSeq. TCRdb applied fastp at Q25 and MiXCR to the public reads, then kept only in-frame beta chains. Each record represents a unique CDR3 protein, reported with the most common genes and DNA among its rows. The sample profile shows about 700,000 distinct CDR3 sequences; 12% to 15% of them were found once. The ten top clones hold 3.6% of the sample.

This clonotype was obtained from a female donor in good health, serving as a healthy control. The chain joins TRBV20-1 to TRBJ2-7; the junction holds 10 bases that match TRBD2. Source material: memory CD4+ T cells from blood. The DNA sequence is given as TGCAGTGCTAGAGTGAGCGGGAGGGCCGTTGGTGCCTACGAGCAGTACTTC. It translates to CSARVSGRAVGAYEQYF.